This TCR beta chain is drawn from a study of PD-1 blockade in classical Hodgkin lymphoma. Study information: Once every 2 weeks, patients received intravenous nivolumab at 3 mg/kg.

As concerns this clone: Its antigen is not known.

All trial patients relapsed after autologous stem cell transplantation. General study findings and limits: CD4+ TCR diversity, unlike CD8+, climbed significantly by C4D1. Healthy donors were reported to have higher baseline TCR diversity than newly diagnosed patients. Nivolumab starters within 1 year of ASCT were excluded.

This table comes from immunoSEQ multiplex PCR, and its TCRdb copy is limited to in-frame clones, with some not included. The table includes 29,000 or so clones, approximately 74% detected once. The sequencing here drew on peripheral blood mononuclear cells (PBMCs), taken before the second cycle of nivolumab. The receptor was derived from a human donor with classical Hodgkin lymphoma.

DNA for the CDR3: TGTGCCAGCATCGAGGGTGAGGACTACGAGCAGTACTTC. Protein: CASIEGEDYEQYF. The chain uses TRBV6-6 and TRBJ2-7; TRBD2 might be the D (5 bases). Germline V gene sequence: CDR1 MNHNY, CDR2 SVGAGI (reference sequence). This CDR3 comprises 13 residues. V was cut by 7 bases and J by 3 bases, with 13 bases left in between.